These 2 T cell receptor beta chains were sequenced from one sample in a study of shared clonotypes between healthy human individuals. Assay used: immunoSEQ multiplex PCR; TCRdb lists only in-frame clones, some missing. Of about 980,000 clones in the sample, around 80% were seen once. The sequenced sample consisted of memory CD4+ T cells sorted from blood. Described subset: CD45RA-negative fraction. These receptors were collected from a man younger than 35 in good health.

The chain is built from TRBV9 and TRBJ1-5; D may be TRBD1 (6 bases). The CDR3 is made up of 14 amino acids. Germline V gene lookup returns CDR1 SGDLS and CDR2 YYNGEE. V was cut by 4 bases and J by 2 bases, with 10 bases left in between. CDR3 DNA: TGTGCCAGCAGCACCGAGGGGGGCAATCAGCCCCAGCATTTT. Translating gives CASSTEGGNQPQHF.

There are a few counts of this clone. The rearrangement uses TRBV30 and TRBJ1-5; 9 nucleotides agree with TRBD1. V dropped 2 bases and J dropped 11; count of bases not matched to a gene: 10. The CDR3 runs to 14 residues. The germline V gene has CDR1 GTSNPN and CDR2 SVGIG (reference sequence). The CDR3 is CAWSPQGQGTAQHF. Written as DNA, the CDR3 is TGTGCCTGGAGTCCTCAGGGACAGGGCACGGCCCAGCATTTT.